Below are 11 T cell receptor beta chains sequenced from a single sample in a study of shared clonotypes between healthy human individuals. Data came from immunoSEQ multiplex PCR; TCRdb stores just in-frame clones and leaves some out. The sample includes 1,100,000 or so clones, approximately 78% of them seen just once. Material: memory CD4+ T cells from PBMCs. Subset given: CD45RA-negative fraction. The receptors were gathered from a man aged 18 to 30 in good health. Some clones in this sample may be carry-over from other donors' samples.

Of note for this clone: Additional DNA sequences in this sample encode the identical CDR3. The CDR3 reads CASSPDNEQFF. CDR3 DNA sequence: TGTGCCAGCTCACCTGACAATGAGCAGTTCTTC. The chain joins TRBV18 to TRBJ2-1, with D hard to call. V was cut by 3 bases and J by 5 bases, with 2 bases left in between. This CDR3 spans 11 amino acids. Germline V gene data show CDR1 as KGHSH and CDR2 as LQKENI.

The chain joins TRBV6-4 to TRBJ2-1; D might be TRBD1 (5 bases). V was trimmed by 4 bases and J by 8 bases, leaving 12 bases between them. The CDR3 runs to 13 residues. From germline, CDR1 is MRHNA and CDR2 SNTAGT. The CDR3 coding sequence is TGTGCCAGCAGTGCTCGACAGAGAGATGAGCAGTTCTTC. Translating it yields CASSARQRDEQFF.

The chain combines TRBV6-5 with TRBJ2-7, with 9 bases aligning to TRBD1. CDR3 length: 16 amino acids. V trimming: 0 bases; J trimming: 1 base; junction bases outside the gene matches: 4. Germline-derived CDR1 and CDR2 are MNHEY and SVGAGI. CDR3 residues: CASSYSSDRGSYEQYF. CDR3 sequence (DNA): TGTGCCAGCAGTTACTCCTCGGACAGGGGTTCCTACGAGCAGTACTTC.

This chain uses TRBV5-1 with TRBJ1-1; TRBD1 aligns across 9 bases. Germline CDR1 is SGHRS and CDR2 is YFSETQ. The CDR3 runs to 16 residues. V lost 4 bases and J lost 4; bases outside the gene matches: 11. This CDR3 is CASSALWDRVGTEAFF. The CDR3 coding sequence is TGCGCCAGCAGCGCACTTTGGGACAGGGTAGGCACTGAAGCTTTCTTT.

The chain links TRBV7-2 to TRBJ2-5, with a tentative D call TRBD2 (5 bases). Trimming removed 1 base at V and 4 bases at J, with 10 bases between. Germline lookup yields CDR1 SGHTA and CDR2 FQGNSA. This CDR3 contains 14 residues. This CDR3 is CASSLEVGVETQYF. The CDR3 coding sequence is TGTGCCAGCAGCTTAGAGGTCGGGGTAGAGACCCAGTACTTC.

V is TRBV7-2 and J is TRBJ2-7; tentatively, D is TRBD1 (6 bases). Trimming pared 8 bases from V and 1 base from J, leaving 15 bases between. This CDR3 spans 14 amino acids. Germline assignment: CDR1 SGHTA and CDR2 FQGNSA. The CDR3 sequence is CASGNDRTSYEQYF. In nucleotides, the CDR3 is TGTGCCAGCGGCAACGACAGGACATCCTACGAGCAGTACTTC. The whole variable domain, remainder taken from reference TRBV7-2 and TRBJ2-7, is GAGVSQSPSNKVTEKGKDVELRCDPISGHTALYWYRQSLGQGLEFLIYFQGNSAPDKSGLPSDRFSAERTGGSVSTLTIQRTQQEDSAVYLCASGNDRTSYEQYFGPGTRLTVT.

The chain has TRBV7-3 and TRBJ2-1; D is perhaps TRBD2 (5 bases). Per germline, CDR1 SGHTA and CDR2 FQGTGA. This CDR3 is built from 16 residues. Trimming left V 5 bases short and J 1 base short, with 15 bases between. The chain's CDR3 is CASSTAWRASYNEQFF. The CDR3 region has the DNA TGTGCCAGCAGCACTGCTTGGCGGGCGTCCTACAATGAGCAGTTCTTC.

The chain has TRBV9 and TRBJ1-1; D may be TRBD1 (5 bases). CDR1 SGDLS and CDR2 YYNGEE come from the germline V gene. Trimming cost V 3 bases and J 4 bases, with 16 bases left between them. There are 15 residues in the CDR3. CDR3 bases: TGTGCCAGCAGCGGCTGGGGACGGGCGAGCACTGAAGCTTTCTTT. This gives the protein CASSGWGRASTEAFF. Full variable domain (missing parts from reference TRBV9 and TRBJ1-1): DSGVTQTPKHLITATGQRVTLRCSPRSGDLSVYWYQQSLDQGLQFLIQYYNGEERAKGNILERFSAQQFPDLHSELNLSSLELGDSALYFCASSGWGRASTEAFFGQGTRLTVV.

The chain carries TRBV7-9 and TRBJ2-1; D is possibly TRBD1 or TRBD2 (5 bases each). The V end was cut by 3 bases, the J end by 7 bases, with 13 bases between. The CDR3 extends over 14 amino acids. CDR1 and CDR2 (germline): SEHNR, FQNEAQ (reference sequence). The DNA for the CDR3 is TGTGCCAGCAGCTTTTTTGAGGGGAAGAATGAGCAGTTCTTC. Residues: CASSFFEGKNEQFF.

J is TRBJ2-3 and V is TRBV7-3; TRBD2 matches 7 bases. Germline V CDR1 and CDR2: SGHTA, FQGTGA. The CDR3 loop spans 13 amino acids. The V gene end was trimmed by 4 bases and the J gene end by 3 bases; junction bases not matched to a gene: 1. Here the CDR3 DNA reads TGTGCCAGCAGCTGGACTAGTACAGATACGCAGTATTTT. Protein: CASSWTSTDTQYF.

There are a few counts of this clone. J is TRBJ2-2 and V is TRBV5-1; no reliable D call. This CDR3 is 14 amino acids long. Between the trimmed V and J ends, which lost 0 bases and 5 bases, there was a span of 8 bases. Germline assignment: CDR1 SGHRS and CDR2 YFSETQ. In DNA form, the CDR3 reads TGCGCCAGCAGCTTGGCGGAGCCTACCGGGGAGCTGTTTTTT. Translating it yields CASSLAEPTGELFF.